The 2 T cell receptor beta chains below were found in one sample sequenced in a study of T cell repertoires in cytomegalovirus infection. TCRdb re-derived calls from the reads in MiXCR, one entry per CDR3 protein. In the table there are some 560,000 distinct CDR3 sequences, over 35% of which are singletons. No antigen is known for these receptors. This material consisted of cultured PBMCs, taken from culture after CMV antigen stimulation. The receptors here all came from a human donor in good health (CMV status not recorded). Some clones in this sample may be carry-over from other donors' samples.

This clonotype was detected only a few times. V gene TRBV5-1 combines with J gene TRBJ2-1; 7 nucleotides agree with TRBD2. Germline assignment: CDR1 SGHRS and CDR2 YFSETQ. V shed 0 bases and J 5 bases; nucleotides not matched to a gene: 5. CDR3 length equals 15 residues. The CDR3 reads CASSLGGSGHNEQFF. As DNA, the CDR3 is TGCGCCAGCAGCTTGGGCGGGAGTGGTCACAATGAGCAGTTCTTC.

The genes are TRBV7-7 and TRBJ2-5; D is perhaps TRBD2 (6 bases). The V gene's germline CDR1 is SSHAT and CDR2 FNYEAQ (reference sequence). V lost 5 bases and J 2 bases, leaving 9 bases between the germline ends. This CDR3 region has 13 residues. The CDR3 DNA reads TGTGCCAGCAGCGCGGGGCAGCAAGAGACCCAGTACTTC. Translation gives CASSAGQQETQYF.